The next 15 T cell receptor beta chains were all read from a single sample in a study of blood T cell repertoires in COVID-19. TCRdb's table, derived via immunoSEQ multiplex PCR, lists solely in-frame clones and lacks some. The table lists 200,000 to 250,000 clones, about four fifths of them singletons. Sequencing was performed on PBMCs or T cells enriched from blood (not recorded which). The receptors derive from an older woman who had recovered from COVID-19.

A single count supports this clone. This chain connects TRBV5-6 to TRBJ1-4; TRBD1 matches 8 bases. The germline CDR1 and CDR2 sequences are SGHDT and YYEEEE. V was clipped by 4 bases and J by 2 bases; unmatched bases: 13. There are 18 residues in the CDR3. CDR3 amino acids: CASSPRGGQGITNEKLFF. The CDR3, as DNA: TGTGCCAGCAGCCCGAGGGGAGGACAGGGCATTACTAATGAAAAACTGTTTTTT.

The chain recombines TRBV4-1 with TRBJ2-5; 9 bases are shared with TRBD2. In germline, CDR1 is MGHRA, CDR2 YSYEKL. The CDR3 is 14 amino acids. V trimming: 4 bases; J trimming: 5 bases; junction bases outside the gene matches: 5. In DNA form, the CDR3 reads TGCGCCAGCAGCCCGGGACTAGCAAAGGAGACCCAGTACTTC. Translating gives CASSPGLAKETQYF.

J is TRBJ2-7 and V is TRBV4-2; 9 nucleotides align to TRBD2. V lost 0 bases, J lost 2 bases, and 5 bases stayed unmatched. The CDR3 spans 16 residues. CDR1 is LGHNA, CDR2 YNFKEQ, per germline. The CDR3 here is CASSQDLAGGPYEQYF. The CDR3 nucleotides read TGTGCCAGCAGCCAAGATCTGGCGGGAGGGCCCTACGAGCAGTACTTC.

CDR3 in amino acids: CASSPGQYPYEQYF. The CDR3 region has the DNA TGTGCCAGCAGCCCGGGACAGTACCCCTACGAGCAGTACTTC. The chain joins TRBV5-4 to TRBJ2-7, with 7 bases lining up with TRBD1. The CDR3 contains 14 residues. V trimming: 4 bases; J trimming: 2 bases; junction bases outside the gene matches: 6. Germline assignment: CDR1 SGHNT and CDR2 YYREEE (reference sequence).

The chain links TRBV5-4 to TRBJ1-1, with TRBD1 identical over 8 bases. CDR1 is SGHNT and CDR2 is YYREEE in the germline V gene (reference sequence). CDR3 size: 15 residues. V shed 5 bases and J 4 bases; nucleotides not matched to a gene: 10. For the CDR3, the DNA is TGTGCCAGCAGTAAGGACAGGGTATGGTTCACTGAAGCTTTCTTT. Its translation is CASSKDRVWFTEAFF.

This chain uses TRBV10-3 with TRBJ2-5, with 8 nucleotides matching TRBD2. Trimming took 10 bases from V and 2 from J; bases not matched to a gene: 9. There are 14 residues in the CDR3. Germline V gene lookup returns CDR1 ENHRY and CDR2 SYGVKD. DNA for the CDR3: TGTGCCACCGGGGGGGGCTCTTCGCAAGAGACCCAGTACTTC. Residues: CATGGGSSQETQYF.

Turning to this clone: A junction end diverges from the germline sequence, so it may reflect a read error. The DNA for the CDR3 is TGCGCCAGCAGCCAAGGGACTAGCGGAGATGCGCAGTATTTT. It codes for CASSQGTSGDAQYF. V and J are TRBV4-3 and TRBJ2-3, with TRBD2 identical over 10 bases. Germline assignment: CDR1 LGHNA and CDR2 YSLEER. The CDR3 contains 14 residues.

The rearrangement uses TRBV29-1 and TRBJ2-3; 9 nucleotides agree with TRBD2. The CDR3 runs to 14 residues. CDR1 SQVTM and CDR2 ANQGSEA come from the germline V gene. V shed 5 bases and J 6 bases; nucleotides not matched to a gene: 9. The CDR3 DNA sequence: TGCAGCGTTAACATGGGACTAGCTCACGATACGCAGTATTTT. Its translation: CSVNMGLAHDTQYF.

This rearrangement joins TRBV6-6 to TRBJ2-1; 12 nucleotides match TRBD2. The CDR3 sequence is 19 residues long. The germline V gene has CDR1 MNHNY and CDR2 SVGAGI (reference sequence). V trimming: 5 bases; J trimming: 2 bases; junction bases outside the gene matches: 13. The DNA of the CDR3 is TGTGCCAGCAGTCCAGCTAGCGGGAGGGCATCTGGGGCCTACAATGAGCAGTTCTTC. Its protein is CASSPASGRASGAYNEQFF.

V and J are TRBV2 and TRBJ2-5, with D possibly TRBD2 on 5 matching bases. V gave up 6 bases and J gave up 5 bases, with 13 bases separating them. The CDR3 sequence is 13 residues long. Germline assignment: CDR1 SNHLY and CDR2 FYNNEI. CDR3 loop: CASRQDSGETQYF. For the CDR3, the DNA is TGTGCCAGCAGGCAGGACTCGGGGGAGACCCAGTACTTC.

This sequence joins TRBV28 and TRBJ2-3; the match to TRBD2 covers 9 bases. In germline, CDR1 is MDHEN, CDR2 SYDVKM. J gave up 5 bases and V 3 bases, and 12 bases lay outside the gene matches. The CDR3 loop spans 17 amino acids. The CDR3 DNA follows: TGTGCCAGCAGTTTTTGGCGGACTAGCGTTTCAGGAGATACGCAGTATTTT. Protein sequence: CASSFWRTSVSGDTQYF.

This chain connects TRBV11-2 to TRBJ1-1; D uncertain. Germline values: CDR1 SGHAT, CDR2 FQNNGV. The CDR3 has 15 residues. Deletions cut 1 base from V and 0 bases from J, with 9 bases between. CDR3 residues: CASSLGARLNTEAFF. The CDR3 coding sequence is TGTGCCAGCAGCTTAGGGGCCCGCCTGAACACTGAAGCTTTCTTT.

This chain connects TRBV6-1 to TRBJ2-1; D may be TRBD1 (5 bases). This CDR3 is 15 amino acids long. V shed 0 bases and J shed 0 bases, with 6 bases lying between them. Germline CDR1 is MNHNS and CDR2 is SASEGT. The CDR3 is CASSEATGSYNEQFF. In DNA, the CDR3 is TGTGCCAGCAGTGAAGCCACAGGCTCCTACAATGAGCAGTTCTTC.

Comments on this clone: Because it lacks the conserved phenylalanine or tryptophan at the end, this CDR3 is likely a read error. No DNA is shown, since the ends of the CDR3 on it are uncertain; the CDR3 is the one TCRdb lists. The V call is TRBV11-2, the J call TRBJ1-4. The CDR3 has 12 residues if both end residues are counted. Looked up from germline, CDR1 is SGHAT and CDR2 is FQNNGV. CDR3: CASSTVGGDALL.

The V gene is TRBV7-2, the J gene TRBJ1-4; 9 bases map to TRBD1. CDR1 is SGHTA and CDR2 is FQGNSA in the germline V gene. This CDR3 has 15 residues. The trim removed 5 bases at V and 8 bases at J, leaving 9 bases unmatched. The CDR3 DNA reads as TGTGCCAGCAGCCCCCGGACAGGGGAGGAAGAAAAACTGTTTTTT. Its translation: CASSPRTGEEEKLFF.